The clone carrying this TCR beta chain was seen only a few times. Its matching antigen is unknown. This sample was included in a study of chemoradiotherapy in HPV16-positive cancers. Clones were read by immunoSEQ multiplex PCR, and TCRdb kept only the in-frame ones, dropping some. The data hold about 7,400 clones, with roughly four fifths observed a single time. Broader study findings: HPV-specific T cells were functionally defined from only a couple of HPV16-positive patients. In HPV16-positive patients, HPV-responsive T-cell expansion tracked better recurrence-free survival. Non-HPV-specific T cells did not expand in tumors during treatment, whereas candidate HPV-specific clones and E7-related motifs did.

Per the germline V gene, CDR1 is LGHNA and CDR2 is YNFKEQ. J gave up 4 bases and V 1 base, and 4 bases lay outside the gene matches. This CDR3 contains 15 residues. Sampling was carried out from a patient who underwent chemoradiotherapy. The V call is TRBV4-2, the J call TRBJ2-3; 8 bases are shared with TRBD1. The receptor comes from a human donor with HPV-associated anogenital cancer. The CDR3 loop is CASSQVSGGPDTQYF. The CDR3 nucleotides read TGTGCCAGCAGCCAAGTATCAGGGGGCCCAGATACGCAGTATTTT.